These 26 T cell receptor beta chains share one sample of origin, sequenced in a study of blood T cell repertoires in COVID-19. Produced via immunoSEQ multiplex PCR; TCRdb's table is partial and in-frame only. The sample yields roughly 380,000 clones, 85% seen once. The sample taken for sequencing was peripheral blood. The receptors stem from a woman between 18 and 30 years old with acute or convalescent COVID-19.

The V and J genes are TRBV11-2 and TRBJ2-7; 7 bases map to TRBD1. Germline V gene data show CDR1 as SGHAT and CDR2 as FQNNGV. The CDR3 contains 13 residues. Trimming cost V 5 bases and J 1 base; bases outside gene matches: 2. CDR3 sequence (DNA): TGTGCCAGCAGCCAGACAGGGTCCTACGAGCAGTACTTC. This gives the protein CASSQTGSYEQYF. The entire variable domain, with the rest obtained from reference TRBV11-2 and TRBJ2-7, is as follows: EAGVAQSPRYKIIEKRQSVAFWCNPISGHATLYWYQQILGQGPKLLIQFQNNGVVDDSQLPKDRFSAERLKGVDSTLKIQPAKLEDSAVYLCASSQTGSYEQYFGPGTRLTVT.

The gene calls are TRBV10-1 and TRBJ1-5; weak D call: TRBD1 (5 bases). Germline CDR1 and CDR2: WNHNN and SYGVQD (reference sequence). The CDR3 loop spans 15 amino acids. V was shortened by 5 bases and J by 6 bases, with 17 bases between the two germline ends. The CDR3 is CASSYDSRGTQPQHF. As DNA, the CDR3 is TGCGCCAGCAGTTATGACTCTCGGGGGACTCAGCCCCAGCATTTT.

This sequence joins TRBV6-1 and TRBJ1-1; D ambiguous. The V gene's germline CDR1 is MNHNS and CDR2 SASEGT. The V and J ends lost 1 base and 0 bases respectively, with 6 bases between them. This CDR3 is built from 14 residues. This CDR3 is CASSEVGVNTEAFF. As DNA, the CDR3 is TGTGCCAGCAGTGAAGTCGGGGTGAACACTGAAGCTTTCTTT.

The V call is TRBV5-8, the J call TRBJ2-1; no firm D call. This CDR3 has 16 residues. CDR1 SGHTS and CDR2 YDEGEE come from the germline V gene. The V end lost 0 bases, the J end lost 1 base, and 11 bases lay between the germline ends. In DNA, the CDR3 is TGTGCCAGCAGCTTGGGTAGATACCTATCCTACAATGAGCAGTTCTTC. This translates into CASSLGRYLSYNEQFF.

The CDR3 coding sequence is TGTGCCAGCAGCCAACTGTCGTCCACGGGAAACGAGCAGTACTTC. It specifies CASSQLSSTGNEQYF. The J gene is TRBJ2-7, the V gene TRBV3-1 (or the pseudogene TRBV3-2), with TRBD2 as a possible D gene (5 bases). Trimming took off 2 bases at V and 5 bases at J, with 16 bases between the two ends. Germline V CDR1 and CDR2: LGHDT, YNNKEL (reference sequence). This CDR3 region has 15 residues.

The chain carries TRBV19 and TRBJ1-1; D uncertain. Germline values: CDR1 LNHDA, CDR2 SQIVND (reference sequence). V lost 5 bases and J 1 base, leaving 8 bases between the germline ends. The CDR3 loop spans 13 amino acids. CDR3 DNA sequence: TGTGCCAGTAGTCCACAGCCGAACACTGAAGCTTTCTTT. It yields the protein CASSPQPNTEAFF. Looking up the rest from reference TRBV19 and TRBJ1-1 gives the full variable domain: DGGITQSPKYLFRKEGQNVTLSCEQNLNHDAMYWYRQDPGQGLRLIYYSQIVNDFQKGDIAEGYSVSREKKESFPLTVTSAQKNPTAFYLCASSPQPNTEAFFGQGTRLTVV.

The chain joins TRBV5-1 to TRBJ2-2; TRBD2 agrees at 10 bases. Germline V CDR1 and CDR2: SGHRS, YFSETQ. The CDR3 loop spans 15 amino acids. J was trimmed by 11 bases and V by 3 bases; bases with no gene match: 10. CDR3 sequence reads: CASSSTTSGWAELFF. CDR3 coding DNA: TGCGCCAGCAGCTCCACGACTAGCGGGTGGGCAGAGCTGTTTTTT. The entire variable domain, with the rest obtained from reference TRBV5-1 and TRBJ2-2, is as follows: KAGVTQTPRYLIKTRGQQVTLSCSPISGHRSVSWYQQTPGQGLQFLFEYFSETQRNKGNFPGRFSGRQFSNSRSEMNVSTLELGDSALYLCASSSTTSGWAELFFGEGSRLTVL.

This chain joins TRBV4-1 and TRBJ1-2; the D is unclear. The V gene lost 3 bases and the J gene lost 0 bases, with 14 bases spanning the gap. The CDR3 length is 16 residues. Germline V CDR1 and CDR2: MGHRA, YSYEKL. The DNA of the CDR3 is TGCGCCAGCAGCCATTCGGACCGGGAAGCTAACTATGGCTACACCTTC. Its protein product is CASSHSDREANYGYTF.

This chain links TRBV15 with TRBJ2-2; 10 nucleotides agree with TRBD1. CDR3 length equals 16 residues. The V segment lost 8 bases and the J segment 4 bases; nucleotides outside the gene matches: 10. The V gene's germline CDR1 is LNHNV and CDR2 YYDKDF (reference sequence). In DNA form, the CDR3 reads TGTGCCACCGAGAAGGGACAGGGGCCGCTCACCGGGGAGCTGTTTTTT. Translating it yields CATEKGQGPLTGELFF.

This chain uses TRBV7-2 with TRBJ2-5; TRBD1 matches 8 bases. Unmatched junction bases numbered 1, after V lost 6 bases and J lost 1 base. The CDR3 runs 13 residues. Germline lookup yields CDR1 SGHTA and CDR2 FQGNSA. CDR3 protein: CASRGTGQETQYF. CDR3 DNA sequence: TGTGCCAGCAGGGGGACAGGCCAAGAGACCCAGTACTTC. Combining the CDR3 with reference TRBV7-2 and TRBJ2-5 gives the whole variable domain GAGVSQSPSNKVTEKGKDVELRCDPISGHTALYWYRQSLGQGLEFLIYFQGNSAPDKSGLPSDRFSAERTGGSVSTLTIQRTQQEDSAVYLCASRGTGQETQYFGPGTRLLVL.

The chain carries TRBV5-1 and TRBJ2-2; 10 bases match TRBD1. The V segment lost 9 bases and the J segment 3 bases; nucleotides outside the gene matches: 5. The germline V gene encodes CDR1 SGHRS and CDR2 YFSETQ. The CDR3 is 14 amino acids. As DNA, the CDR3 is TGCGCCACCGCGGACAGGGGGGACACCGGGGAGCTGTTTTTT. This encodes CATADRGDTGELFF.

This sequence joins TRBV2 and TRBJ1-5, with D possibly being TRBD1 (5 bases). Deletions cut 4 bases from V and 5 bases from J, with 9 bases between. Germline V gene lookup returns CDR1 SNHLY and CDR2 FYNNEI. This CDR3 spans 13 amino acids. The CDR3 loop reads CASSGQNYQPQHF. In DNA, the CDR3 is TGTGCCAGCAGTGGACAGAACTATCAGCCCCAGCATTTT.

The J gene is TRBJ1-4, the V gene TRBV9; maybe TRBD1 (5 bases). The CDR3 is 16 residues long. Germline V CDR1 and CDR2: SGDLS, YYNGEE. With 0 bases removed from V and 0 bases from J, the gap between germline ends came to 9 bases. This CDR3 reads CASSVVGQATNEKLFF. CDR3 nucleotides: TGTGCCAGCAGCGTAGTGGGGCAGGCAACTAATGAAAAACTGTTTTTT.

The chain recombines TRBV7-3 with TRBJ2-2; 7 bases fit TRBD1. Germline loops: CDR1 SGHTA, CDR2 FQGTGA. V lost 5 bases to trimming and J lost 3 bases; unmatched junction nucleotides: 6. The CDR3 is made up of 15 amino acids. CDR3 loop: CASSPQGSDTGELFF. DNA for the CDR3: TGTGCCAGCAGCCCACAGGGGAGCGACACCGGGGAGCTGTTTTTT.

This chain uses TRBV7-9 with TRBJ1-2; perhaps TRBD1 as D (6 bases). V lost 7 bases, J lost 5 bases, and 17 bases lay in between. Germline CDR1 is SEHNR and CDR2 is FQNEAQ (reference sequence). The CDR3 covers 14 residues. For the CDR3, the DNA is TGTGCCAGCACCACGGCACAGGGTGTGTATGGCTACACCTTC. Amino acids: CASTTAQGVYGYTF.

The V and J genes are TRBV19 and TRBJ2-2; TRBD2 is a possible D gene (5 bases). The CDR3 loop spans 17 amino acids. Trimming removed 5 bases at V and 4 bases at J, with 20 bases between. Germline V gene lookup returns CDR1 LNHDA and CDR2 SQIVND (reference sequence). The CDR3 region is CASSLGDVQIFTGELFF. DNA of the CDR3: TGTGCCAGTAGTCTGGGAGACGTTCAAATCTTCACCGGGGAGCTGTTTTTT.

The chain recombines TRBV6-5 with TRBJ2-1; D gene unclear. Germline V gives CDR1 MNHEY, CDR2 SVGAGI. V gave up 6 bases and J gave up 0 bases, with 12 bases separating them. This CDR3 contains 15 residues. The CDR3 sequence is CASRARSSSYNEQFF. DNA of the CDR3: TGTGCCAGCAGGGCCCGATCCTCCTCCTACAATGAGCAGTTCTTC.

The chain joins TRBV4-2 to TRBJ2-4, with 8 bases lining up with TRBD2. Germline V gene lookup returns CDR1 LGHNA and CDR2 YNFKEQ. The CDR3 covers 18 residues. J lost 4 bases, V lost 2 bases, and 13 bases had no gene match. The CDR3 protein is CASSQPVGAGGPKNIQYF. DNA of the CDR3: TGTGCCAGCAGCCAACCGGTGGGGGCGGGGGGTCCGAAAAACATTCAGTACTTC.

J is TRBJ2-2 and V is TRBV5-6; 8 bases are shared with TRBD1. Germline V gene data show CDR1 as SGHDT and CDR2 as YYEEEE. This CDR3 spans 16 amino acids. V lost 4 bases and J lost 7; bases outside the gene matches: 12. The CDR3 DNA reads as TGTGCCAGCAGCCGGACGCCCGGACAGGGAATCGGGGAGCTGTTTTTT. It encodes CASSRTPGQGIGELFF.

The chain is built from TRBV30 and TRBJ2-7; 8 bases are shared with TRBD1. The CDR3 covers 11 residues. Germline V gives CDR1 GTSNPN, CDR2 SVGIG (reference sequence). J gave up 6 bases and V 6 bases, and 4 bases lay outside the gene matches. CDR3 region: CACGQGGEQYF. CDR3 nucleotides: TGTGCCTGCGGACAGGGTGGCGAGCAGTACTTC.

V is TRBV4-1 and J is TRBJ2-1; 10 positions match TRBD2. V shed 1 base, J shed 0 bases, and the junction held 15 bases outside the gene matches. The CDR3 contains 21 residues. Looked up from germline, CDR1 is MGHRA and CDR2 is YSYEKL. The DNA of the CDR3 is TGCGCCAGCAGCCAAGTGGGGGGTGGACTAGCGGTTAGGAGCTCCTACAATGAGCAGTTCTTC. This codes for CASSQVGGGLAVRSSYNEQFF.

Notes on this clone: At one boundary the junction diverges from the germline segment, which might be a read error. V gene TRBV29-1 combines with J gene TRBJ1-1; 11 nucleotides line up with TRBD1. Per the germline V gene, CDR1 is SQVTM and CDR2 is ANQGSEA. The CDR3 is 12 residues long. CDR3 residues: CSVEGQGARSFF. The CDR3 coding sequence is TGCAGCGTGGAAGGACAGGGGGCGAGATCTTTCTTT. The full variable domain, its missing parts supplied by reference TRBV29-1 and TRBJ1-1, is SAVISQKPSRDICQRGTSLTIQCQVDSQVTMMFWYRQQPGQSLTLIATANQGSEATYESGFVIDKFPISRPNLTFSTLTVSNMSPEDSSIYLCSVEGQGARSFFGQGTRLTVV.

The V gene is TRBV5-1, the J gene TRBJ1-5; D gene unclear. Per germline, CDR1 SGHRS and CDR2 YFSETQ. The ends were cut back, 3 bases at V and 1 base at J, with 8 bases in the middle. The CDR3 is 14 residues long. The CDR3 reads CASSSDGSNQPQHF. The CDR3 nucleotides read TGCGCCAGCAGCTCCGACGGGAGCAATCAGCCCCAGCATTTT.

This sequence joins TRBV6-6 and TRBJ2-3; 9 bases are shared with TRBD1. The V gene's germline CDR1 is MNHNY and CDR2 SVGAGI (reference sequence). The CDR3 is 14 residues long. Trimming removed 5 bases from V and 0 bases from J; junction bases left unmatched: 0. The CDR3 region is CASSGQGSTDTQYF. DNA for the CDR3: TGTGCCAGCAGTGGACAGGGGAGCACAGATACGCAGTATTTT.

This clone showed up just a few times. The V call is TRBV18, the J call TRBJ1-3; 7 nucleotides align to TRBD1. This CDR3 contains 16 residues. Germline CDR1 reads KGHSH; CDR2 reads LQKENI. After removal of 3 bases from V and 4 bases from J, the junction contained 9 bases not matched to a gene. CDR3 sequence: CASSPKDRDDGNTIYF. For the CDR3, the DNA is TGTGCCAGCTCACCGAAAGACAGGGACGACGGAAACACCATATATTTT.

This clone appeared a few times. The chain employs TRBV6-2 or TRBV6-3 and TRBJ1-5, with 9 bases identical to TRBD1. The germline V gene has CDR1 MNHEY and CDR2 SVGEGT. The CDR3 consists of 19 residues. V shed 5 bases and J 5 bases; nucleotides not matched to a gene: 19. The CDR3 coding sequence is TGTGCCAGCAGTCGCATGGGACAGGGAAGCTACTTCAGCGATCAGCCCCAGCATTTT. This translates into CASSRMGQGSYFSDQPQHF.